This entry features one T cell receptor (beta chain) sequence. Its antigen is as yet unknown. This entry comes from a study of response to subunit inactivated influenza vaccine. Study-level findings and limits: Researchers suggested that each seasonal influenza vaccination recruits few new T cells.

TCRdb independently ran MiXCR on the RT-PCR reads; one entry per CDR3 protein. Seen here are about 500,000 distinct CDR3 sequences, 10% to 15% observed once, and the top ten hold about 12%. The TCR originated in a man aged 45-60 years who received an inactivated influenza vaccine. The sequencing here drew on PBMCs from blood, taken around seven weeks after vaccination.

As DNA, the CDR3 is TGTGCCAGCAGTGAACGGACTAGCGGATTGAACAATGAGCAGTTCTTC. It codes for CASSERTSGLNNEQFF. The V gene is TRBV2, the J gene TRBJ2-1; 10 bases line up with TRBD2. From germline, CDR1 is SNHLY and CDR2 FYNNEI. Losses at the gene ends were 2 bases for V and 5 bases for J; bases not matched to a gene: 6. This CDR3 contains 16 residues.